The source of this T cell receptor beta chain is a study of immune heterogeneity within non-small cell lung tumors (dated by TCRdb to 2016 to 2019). In terms of the full investigation: By histology, the tumors included around eleven non-squamous carcinomas, a few squamous cell carcinomas and 1 tumor not otherwise specified. To look at intratumoral immune heterogeneity, the study ran whole-exome sequencing, RNA-seq and TCR beta repertoire sequencing on several spatially distinct regions taken from every NSCLC tumor. Binding of neoantigens to the HLA alleles of each patient was predicted with netMHCpan-3.0 for mutant peptides of 8 to 11 amino acids. TCR repertoires were analyzed from roughly 62 tumor loci of roughly 14 patients, whereas transcriptome data were available for only around 42 loci from some twelve patients. What the work shows at the level of the full study, not this receptor alone: Within a given patient, the same dominant CDR3B clonotypes showed up repeatedly across loci, although different tumor locations also carried unique high-frequency clones. A statistically significant but moderate positive correlation (R roughly 0.33) was observed between local T-cell repertoire clonality and local tumor mutational burden. High-frequency TCR beta clonotypes were found to be largely distinct between individual patients.

This clonotype is considered medium-sized (0.01 to 0.1%). Its antigen specificity is not known. Qualities for individual bases were not recorded, and no much larger clone is one base off. CDR1 is given as LNHDA and CDR2 as SQIVND, both from the germline V gene (reference sequence). V loses 5 bases at its end and J loses 6 bases; junction bases beyond the gene matches: 10. Including cysteine and phenylalanine, the CDR3 has 16 amino acids. Solely the CDR3 DNA is kept, with 48 bases framed from the first base. The TCR beta CDR3 region was amplified with a multiplex PCR system whose first round ran for 9 to 10 cycles using 32 V-gene forward primers and 13 J-gene reverse primers. The first PCR round was done with a QIAGEN Multiplex PCR Kit, and the primer sequences were filed in Chinese patent CN105087789A. Illumina universal primers were attached in a second round of PCR run with the Phusion High-Fidelity PCR Kit. TCR libraries were paired-end sequenced at 151 bp read length on the Illumina HiSeq X Ten platform. The original methods were these. Reads without multiplex PCR primers were removed using Cutadapt, read pairs were merged using PEAR, and CDR3 regions were called using MiXCR with default settings. Shannon entropy measured repertoire diversity, and clonality was calculated as one minus the Shannon entropy divided by the ln of the count of productive unique sequences. A clonotype counted as a dominant or high-frequency T-cell clone when its frequency was 0.5% or higher. In TCRdb, the public reads were trimmed at Q25 with fastp and aligned with MiXCR, with productive beta chains retained. A single entry per CDR3 protein holds the most common genes and DNA from its merged rows. The V and J calls reflect TCRdb's pipeline rather than the authors' work. This sample gives about 15,000 distinct CDR3 sequences in total; 30% of them show up just once. The top ten hold roughly 15% of the sample.

Genomic DNA was extracted from bulk tumor tissue and used as the TCR template, and approximately 600 ng gDNA was amplified per sample. During surgery, multiple biopsies were taken from each primary tumor, with sampling sites spaced as far apart as possible within the tumor mass. The study cohort was described as untreated, and patients were newly diagnosed NSCLC cases undergoing curative surgery. The samples came from under 19 patients with newly diagnosed non-small cell lung cancer who were having surgery intended to be curative. The resected tumor masses were reviewed by two independent pathologists. Sequencing was performed only on DNA and RNA samples of high quality.

This TCR was sampled from a woman aged 50 to 60 with non-small cell lung cancer. The sequenced sample consisted of lung tumor tissue. The rearranged chain carries TRBV19 and TRBJ1-6, with 7 bases in between that match TRBD1. The CDR3 region reads CASSSPPGQINSPLHF. The DNA sequence is TGTGCCAGTAGTTCCCCACCGGGACAGATTAATTCACCCCTCCACTTT.